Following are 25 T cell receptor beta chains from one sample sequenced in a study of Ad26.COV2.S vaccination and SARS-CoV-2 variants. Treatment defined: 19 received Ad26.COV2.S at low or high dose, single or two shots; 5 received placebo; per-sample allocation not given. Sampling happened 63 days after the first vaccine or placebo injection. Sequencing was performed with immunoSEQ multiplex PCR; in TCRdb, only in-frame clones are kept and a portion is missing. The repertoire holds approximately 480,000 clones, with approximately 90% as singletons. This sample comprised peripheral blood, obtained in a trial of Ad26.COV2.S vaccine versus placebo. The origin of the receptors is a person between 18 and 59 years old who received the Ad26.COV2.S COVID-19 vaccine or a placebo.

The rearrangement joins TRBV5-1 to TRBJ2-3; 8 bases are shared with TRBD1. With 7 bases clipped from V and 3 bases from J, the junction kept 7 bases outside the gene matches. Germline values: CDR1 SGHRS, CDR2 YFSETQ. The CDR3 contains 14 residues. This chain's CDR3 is CASQDRAATDTQYF. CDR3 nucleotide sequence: TGCGCCAGCCAGGACAGGGCAGCGACAGATACGCAGTATTTT. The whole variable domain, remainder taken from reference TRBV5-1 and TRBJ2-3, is KAGVTQTPRYLIKTRGQQVTLSCSPISGHRSVSWYQQTPGQGLQFLFEYFSETQRNKGNFPGRFSGRQFSNSRSEMNVSTLELGDSALYLCASQDRAATDTQYFGPGTRLTVL.

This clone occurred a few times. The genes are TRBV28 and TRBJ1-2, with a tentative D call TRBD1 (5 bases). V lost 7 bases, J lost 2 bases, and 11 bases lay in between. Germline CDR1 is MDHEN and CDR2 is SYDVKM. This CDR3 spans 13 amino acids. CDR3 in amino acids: CASITPGNYGYTF. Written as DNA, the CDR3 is TGTGCCAGCATTACCCCAGGGAACTATGGCTACACCTTC.

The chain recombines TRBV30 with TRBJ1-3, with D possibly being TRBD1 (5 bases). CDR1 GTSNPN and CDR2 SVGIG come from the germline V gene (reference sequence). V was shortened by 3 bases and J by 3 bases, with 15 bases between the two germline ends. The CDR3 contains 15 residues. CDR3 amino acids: CAWSTRGIRGNTIYF. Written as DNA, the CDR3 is TGTGCCTGGAGCACCCGGGGGATTCGTGGAAACACCATATATTTT.

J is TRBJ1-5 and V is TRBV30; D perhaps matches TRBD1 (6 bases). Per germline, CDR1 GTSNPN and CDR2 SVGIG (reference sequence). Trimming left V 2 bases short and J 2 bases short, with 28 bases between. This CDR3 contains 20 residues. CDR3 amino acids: CAWSPPGGVFPEGGNQPQHF. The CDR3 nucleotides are TGTGCCTGGAGTCCTCCGGGGGGCGTTTTCCCCGAAGGTGGCAATCAGCCCCAGCATTTT.

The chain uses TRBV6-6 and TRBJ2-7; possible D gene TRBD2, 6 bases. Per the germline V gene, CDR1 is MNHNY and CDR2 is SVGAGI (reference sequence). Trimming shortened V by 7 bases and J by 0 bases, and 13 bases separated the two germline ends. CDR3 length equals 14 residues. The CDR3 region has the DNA TGTGCCAGCACCCTTAGCGGTAGCTCCTACGAGCAGTACTTC. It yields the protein CASTLSGSSYEQYF.

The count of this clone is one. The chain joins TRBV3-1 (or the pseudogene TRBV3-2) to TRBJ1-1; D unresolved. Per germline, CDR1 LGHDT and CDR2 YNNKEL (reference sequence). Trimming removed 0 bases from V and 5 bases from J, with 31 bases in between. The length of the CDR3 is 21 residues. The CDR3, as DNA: TGTGCCAGCAGCCAAGACCGGTCCCCGGAACGGTTTTTCCGAGTTCTAACTGAAGCTTTCTTT. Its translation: CASSQDRSPERFFRVLTEAFF.

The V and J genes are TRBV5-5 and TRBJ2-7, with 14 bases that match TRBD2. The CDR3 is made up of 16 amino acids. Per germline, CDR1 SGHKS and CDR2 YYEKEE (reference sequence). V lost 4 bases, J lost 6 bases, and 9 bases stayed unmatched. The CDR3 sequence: CASSGGLAGVRLEQYF. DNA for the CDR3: TGTGCCAGCAGCGGGGGACTAGCGGGAGTCCGACTCGAGCAGTACTTC.

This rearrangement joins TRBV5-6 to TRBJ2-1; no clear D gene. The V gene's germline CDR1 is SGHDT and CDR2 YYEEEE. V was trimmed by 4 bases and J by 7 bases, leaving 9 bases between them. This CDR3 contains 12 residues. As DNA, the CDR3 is TGTGCCAGCAGCAACATCTTTAATGAGCAGTTCTTC. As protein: CASSNIFNEQFF.

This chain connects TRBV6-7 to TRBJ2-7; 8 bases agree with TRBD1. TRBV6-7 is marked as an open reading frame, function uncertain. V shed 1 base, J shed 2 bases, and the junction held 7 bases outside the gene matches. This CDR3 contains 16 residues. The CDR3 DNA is TGTGCCAGCAGTTACTTTGGACAGGGTTGGGCCTACGAGCAGTACTTC. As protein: CASSYFGQGWAYEQYF.

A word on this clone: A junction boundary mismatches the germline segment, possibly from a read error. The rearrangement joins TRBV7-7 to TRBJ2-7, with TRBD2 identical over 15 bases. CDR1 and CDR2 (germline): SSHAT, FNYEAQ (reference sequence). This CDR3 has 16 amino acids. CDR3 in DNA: TGTGCTAGCAGCCCGGGACTAGCGGGAGGAACCTACGAGCAGTACTTC. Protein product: CASSPGLAGGTYEQYF.

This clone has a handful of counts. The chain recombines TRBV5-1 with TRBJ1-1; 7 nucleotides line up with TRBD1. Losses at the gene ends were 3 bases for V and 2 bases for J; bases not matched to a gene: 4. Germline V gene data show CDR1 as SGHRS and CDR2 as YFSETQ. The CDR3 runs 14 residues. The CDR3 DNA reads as TGCGCCAGCAGCTACGGGACAGTCAACACTGAAGCTTTCTTT. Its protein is CASSYGTVNTEAFF.

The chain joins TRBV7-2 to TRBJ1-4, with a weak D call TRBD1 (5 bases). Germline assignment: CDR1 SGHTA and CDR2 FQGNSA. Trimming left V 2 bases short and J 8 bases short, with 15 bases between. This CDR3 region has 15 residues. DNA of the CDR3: TGTGCCAGCAGCTTAAGGGGCCCCAAGCAGGAAAAACTGTTTTTT. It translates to CASSLRGPKQEKLFF.

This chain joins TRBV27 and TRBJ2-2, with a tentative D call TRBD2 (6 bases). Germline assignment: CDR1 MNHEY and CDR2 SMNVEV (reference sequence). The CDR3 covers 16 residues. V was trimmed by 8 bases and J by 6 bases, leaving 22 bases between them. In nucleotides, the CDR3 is TGTGCCAGCCGTGAGACGGGACTTCTAGAGGCCGGGGAGCTGTTTTTT. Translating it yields CASRETGLLEAGELFF.

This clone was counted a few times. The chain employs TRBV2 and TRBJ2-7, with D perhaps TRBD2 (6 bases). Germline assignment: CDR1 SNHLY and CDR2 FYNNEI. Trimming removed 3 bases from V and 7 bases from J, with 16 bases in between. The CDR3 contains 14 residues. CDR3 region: CASSEMGGRSEQYF. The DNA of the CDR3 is TGTGCCAGCAGTGAGATGGGGGGACGTTCGGAGCAGTACTTC.

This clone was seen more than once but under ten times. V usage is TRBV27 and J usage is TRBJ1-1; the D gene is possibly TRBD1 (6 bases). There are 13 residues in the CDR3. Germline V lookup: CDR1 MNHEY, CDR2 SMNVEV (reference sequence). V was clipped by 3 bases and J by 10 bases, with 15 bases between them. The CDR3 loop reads CASSFPGTSAAFF. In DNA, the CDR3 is TGTGCCAGCAGTTTCCCAGGGACAAGTGCAGCTTTCTTT.

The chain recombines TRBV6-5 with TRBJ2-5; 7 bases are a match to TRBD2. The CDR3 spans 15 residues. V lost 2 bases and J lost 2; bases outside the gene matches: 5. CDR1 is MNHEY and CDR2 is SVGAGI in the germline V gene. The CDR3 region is CASSYGGDGQETQYF. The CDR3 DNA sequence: TGTGCCAGCAGTTACGGGGGGGATGGACAAGAGACCCAGTACTTC.

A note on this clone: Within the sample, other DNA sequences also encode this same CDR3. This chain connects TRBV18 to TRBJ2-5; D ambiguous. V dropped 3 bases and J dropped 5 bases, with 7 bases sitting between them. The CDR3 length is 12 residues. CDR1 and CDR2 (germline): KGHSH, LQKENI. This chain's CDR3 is CASSPQGETQYF. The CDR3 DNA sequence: TGTGCCAGCTCACCCCAAGGTGAGACCCAGTACTTC.

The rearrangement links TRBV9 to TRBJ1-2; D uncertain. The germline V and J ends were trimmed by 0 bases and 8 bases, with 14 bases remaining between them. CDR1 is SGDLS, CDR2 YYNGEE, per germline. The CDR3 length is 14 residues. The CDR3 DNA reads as TGTGCCAGCAGCGTAGAGGTCAGAAGGGAAGGCTACACCTTC. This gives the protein CASSVEVRREGYTF.

Here the CDR3 reads CASNPGPALGEQYF. Here the CDR3 DNA reads TGTGCCAGCAATCCCGGACCAGCCTTAGGCGAGCAGTACTTC. The chain recombines TRBV28 with TRBJ2-7; unclear D gene. Trimming removed 7 bases at V and 6 bases at J, with 19 bases between. CDR3 length: 14 amino acids. The germline CDR1 and CDR2 sequences are MDHEN and SYDVKM.

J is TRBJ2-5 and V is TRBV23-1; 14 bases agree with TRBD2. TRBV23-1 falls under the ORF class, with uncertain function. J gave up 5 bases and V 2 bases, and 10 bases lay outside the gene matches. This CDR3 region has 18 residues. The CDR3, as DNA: TGCGCCAGCAGTCAACCACGGCCGGGACTAGCGGGAGCTGAGACCCAGTACTTC. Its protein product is CASSQPRPGLAGAETQYF.

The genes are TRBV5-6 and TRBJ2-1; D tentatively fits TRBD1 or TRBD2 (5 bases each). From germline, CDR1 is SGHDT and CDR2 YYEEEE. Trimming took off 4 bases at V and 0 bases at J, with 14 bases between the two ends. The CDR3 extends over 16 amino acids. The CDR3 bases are TGTGCCAGCAGCCTTTACCGGGGCAGCTCCTACAATGAGCAGTTCTTC. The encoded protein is CASSLYRGSSYNEQFF.

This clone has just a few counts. In nucleotides, the CDR3 is TGCAGCGTTGTCTCATCCCAAGAGACCCAGTACTTC. This gives the protein CSVVSSQETQYF. This chain connects TRBV29-1 to TRBJ2-5; D ambiguous. Per germline, CDR1 SQVTM and CDR2 ANQGSEA. The CDR3 has 12 amino acids. Trimming left V 4 bases short and J 1 base short, with 7 bases between.

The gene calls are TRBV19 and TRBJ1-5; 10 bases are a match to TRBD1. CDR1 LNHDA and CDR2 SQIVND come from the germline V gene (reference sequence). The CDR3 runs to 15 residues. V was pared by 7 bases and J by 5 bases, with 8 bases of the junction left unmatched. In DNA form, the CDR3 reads TGTGCCAGTAACCCCGGACAGGGGGGCCATCAGCCCCAGCATTTT. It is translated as CASNPGQGGHQPQHF.

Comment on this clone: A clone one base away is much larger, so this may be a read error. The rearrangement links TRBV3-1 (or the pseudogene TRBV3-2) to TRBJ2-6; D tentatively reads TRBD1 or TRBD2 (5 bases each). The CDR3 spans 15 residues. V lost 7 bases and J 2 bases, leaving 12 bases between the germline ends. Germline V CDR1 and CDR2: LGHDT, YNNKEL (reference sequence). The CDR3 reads CASTLWDPGANVLTF. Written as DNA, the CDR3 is TGTGCCAGCACCTTATGGGACCCTGGGGCCAACGTCCTGACTTTC.

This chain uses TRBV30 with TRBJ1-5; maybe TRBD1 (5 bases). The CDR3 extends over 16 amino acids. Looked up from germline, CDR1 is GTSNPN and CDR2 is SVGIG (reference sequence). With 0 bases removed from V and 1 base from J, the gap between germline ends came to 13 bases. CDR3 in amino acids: CAWSVGGSLSNQPQHF. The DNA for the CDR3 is TGTGCCTGGAGTGTTGGGGGTTCTCTGAGCAATCAGCCCCAGCATTTT.